The rows below give T cell receptor beta chains drawn from one sample of a study of beta chain features in type 1 diabetes. Clones were read by immunoSEQ multiplex PCR, and TCRdb kept only the in-frame ones, dropping some. Among about 340,000 clones listed, approximately 8.2% were seen once. Sequencing input: central memory CD4+ T cells from blood. The receptor set was obtained from a woman aged 18 to 35 in good health. CDR3s include the opening cysteine and the closing phenylalanine or tryptophan. The order of the fields is J gene, clone size, V gene, D gene, CDR3 DNA, CDR3 protein. A D gene is named only where the DNA matches it firmly. Part of the rows lack a size; the others show once, few, many or a class for expanded clones.

>TRBJ2-5|-|TRBV5-1|-
TGCGCCAGCAGCTTGGGAGGATTAGGGCAAGAGACCCAGTACTTC
CASSLGGLGQETQYF
>TRBJ1-2|many|TRBV7-9|-
TGTGCGGGCACCGCAGTACGATCTAACTATGGCTACACCTTC
CAGTAVRSNYGYTF
>TRBJ2-6|many|TRBV9|-
TGTGCCAGCAGCGTAGGGAGCTCTGGGGCCAACGTCCTGACTTTC
CASSVGSSGANVLTF
>TRBJ1-2|few|TRBV2|-
TGTGCCAGCAGTGTCCGACCTACTAATGGCTACACCTTC
CASSVRPTNGYTF
>TRBJ1-1|-|TRBV27|-
TGTGCCAGCAGTTTATCGTCCAGGGGATCAACTGAAGCTTTCTTT
CASSLSSRGSTEAFF
>TRBJ2-5|few|TRBV7-9|-
TGTGCCAGCAGCGGAGGACAGATGAGGGAGACCCAGTACTTC
CASSGGQMRETQYF
>TRBJ2-7|few|TRBV7-2|TRBD1
TGTGCCAGCAGCTTAGGGGGCGGGACAGGGTCCCCTTACGAGCAGTACTTC
CASSLGGGTGSPYEQYF
>TRBJ2-1|-|TRBV7-2|-
TGTGCCAGCAGCCTCGACGGGACAACCAATGAGCAGTTCTTC
CASSLDGTTNEQFF
>TRBJ2-7|-|TRBV18|-
TGTGCCAGCTCACCGGTGGGGGAATCCTACGAGCAGTACTTC
CASSPVGESYEQYF
>TRBJ2-5|few|TRBV5-5|-
TGTGCCAGCAGCTCCGCGGCTCCCAGCGCAGAGACCCAGTACTTC
CASSSAAPSAETQYF
>TRBJ2-1|-|TRBV5-1|TRBD1
TGCGCCAGCAGCTTGGTAGGGACAGGGGGACTTAATGAGCAGTTCTTC
CASSLVGTGGLNEQFF
>TRBJ1-1|few|TRBV4-1|TRBD1
TGCGCCAGCAGCCAGATTGGGACAGGGAACACTGAAGCTTTCTTT
CASSQIGTGNTEAFF
>TRBJ1-1|few|TRBV29-1|-
TGCAGCGTTGCCCGGACCTTGAACACTGAAGCTTTCTTT
CSVARTLNTEAFF
>TRBJ2-3|-|TRBV7-2|TRBD2
TGTGCCAGCAGCTTACGTTCGGGAGGGAGTCTTACCACAGATACGCAGTATTTT
CASSLRSGGSLTTDTQYF
>TRBJ2-2|few|TRBV2|-
TGTGCCAGCAGGGCAGGGAATACGAACACCGGGGAGCTGTTTTTT
CASRAGNTNTGELFF